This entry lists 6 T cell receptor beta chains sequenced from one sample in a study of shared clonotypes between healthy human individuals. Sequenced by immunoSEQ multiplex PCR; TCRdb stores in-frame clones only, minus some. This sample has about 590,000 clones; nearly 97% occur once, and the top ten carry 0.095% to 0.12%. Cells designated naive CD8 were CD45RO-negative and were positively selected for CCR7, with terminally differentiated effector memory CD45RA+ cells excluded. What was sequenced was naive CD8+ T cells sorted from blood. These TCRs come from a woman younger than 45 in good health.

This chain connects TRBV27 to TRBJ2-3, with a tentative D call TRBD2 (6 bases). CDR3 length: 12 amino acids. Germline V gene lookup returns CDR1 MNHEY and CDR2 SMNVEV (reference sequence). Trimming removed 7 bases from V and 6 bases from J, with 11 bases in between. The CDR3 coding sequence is TGTGCCAGCACCACAGGAGGGGATACGCAGTATTTT. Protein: CASTTGGDTQYF.

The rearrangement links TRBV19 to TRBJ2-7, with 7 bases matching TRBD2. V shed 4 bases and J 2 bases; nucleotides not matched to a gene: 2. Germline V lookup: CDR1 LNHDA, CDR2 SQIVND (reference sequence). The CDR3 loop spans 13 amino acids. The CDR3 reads CASSSGTTYEQYF. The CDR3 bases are TGTGCCAGTAGTAGCGGGACTACCTACGAGCAGTACTTC.

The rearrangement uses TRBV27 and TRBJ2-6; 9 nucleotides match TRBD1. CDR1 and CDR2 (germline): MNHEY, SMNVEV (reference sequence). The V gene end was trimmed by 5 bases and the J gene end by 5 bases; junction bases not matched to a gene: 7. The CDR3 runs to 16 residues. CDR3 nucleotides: TGTGCCAGCAGTATCACAGGGGGCGCCTGGGCCAACGTCCTGACTTTC. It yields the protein CASSITGGAWANVLTF.

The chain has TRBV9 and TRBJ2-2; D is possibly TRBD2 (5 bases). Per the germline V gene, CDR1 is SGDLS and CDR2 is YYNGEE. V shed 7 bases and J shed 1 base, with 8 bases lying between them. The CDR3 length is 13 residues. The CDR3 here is CASEGGNTGELFF. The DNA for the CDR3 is TGTGCCAGCGAGGGCGGGAACACCGGGGAGCTGTTTTTT.

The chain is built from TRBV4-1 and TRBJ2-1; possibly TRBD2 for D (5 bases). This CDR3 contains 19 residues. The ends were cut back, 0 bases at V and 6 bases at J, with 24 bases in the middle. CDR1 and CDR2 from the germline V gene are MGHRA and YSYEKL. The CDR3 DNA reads TGCGCCAGCAGCCAAGATCTTGGAAGCGCCCTCGGGGTGGGCAATGAGCAGTTCTTC. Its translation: CASSQDLGSALGVGNEQFF.

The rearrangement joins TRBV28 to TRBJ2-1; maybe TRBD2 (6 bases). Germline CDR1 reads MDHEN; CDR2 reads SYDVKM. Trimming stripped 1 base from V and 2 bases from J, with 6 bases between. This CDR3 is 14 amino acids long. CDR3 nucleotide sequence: TGTGCCAGCAGTTTATTAGCGGCCTACAATGAGCAGTTCTTC. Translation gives CASSLLAAYNEQFF.